This T cell receptor (beta chain) is from a study of cytomegalovirus exposure and HLA in healthy donors. At the level of the study: Samples from HLA-typed donors yielded about 80 million unique TCRs in an early data release.

The primer mix had 60 Vbeta and 13 Jbeta primers. Using immunoSEQ multiplex PCR, the repertoire was profiled, and TCRdb retains in-frame clones only, with some absent. The profile shows about 68,000 clones, roughly four fifths of them singletons. This CDR3 comprises 15 residues. Germline loops: CDR1 SGHRS, CDR2 YFSETQ. V was clipped by 4 bases and J by 2 bases; unmatched bases: 1. The TCR was taken from a human donor in good health. This sequence joins TRBV5-1 and TRBJ1-3, with 12 bases matching TRBD1. Sequencing was performed on PBMCs. For the CDR3, the DNA is TGCGCCAGCAGCCGGGACAGGGGGCCTGGAAACACCATATATTTT. Its translation is CASSRDRGPGNTIYF.